This T cell receptor (beta chain) was captured in a study of blood T cells in healthy people across ages. Study-wide results and limits: Naive CD4+ cells and diversity were both higher in long-lived donors than in aged donors.

No fewer than 5.5 micrograms of total RNA were isolated from every sample. Concerning this clonotype: The antigen is unknown.

Trimming took off 7 bases at V and 7 bases at J, with 17 bases between the two ends. CDR3 size: 13 residues. From germline, CDR1 is MNHEY and CDR2 SMNVEV (reference sequence). Combining a sample-barcoded 5' primer with a J-beta primer mix, a second PCR ran for roughly 6 to 12 cycles. A 12-random-nucleotide template-switch adaptor tagged each cDNA molecule. Every sample produced at least 3 million CDR3-containing paired-end reads. MiXCR, run by TCRdb on the 5' RACE reads, gives a single entry per CDR3 protein. Among over 1,200,000 distinct CDR3 sequences listed, roughly 60% were seen once. The chain links TRBV27 to TRBJ2-7; tentatively, D is TRBD2 (7 bases). The receptor was derived from a man between 18 and 29 years old in good health. Sequenced input: blood. CDR3 in amino acids: CASKGGHIGEQYF. The CDR3 DNA reads TGTGCCAGCAAGGGGGGGCATATTGGGGAGCAGTACTTC.